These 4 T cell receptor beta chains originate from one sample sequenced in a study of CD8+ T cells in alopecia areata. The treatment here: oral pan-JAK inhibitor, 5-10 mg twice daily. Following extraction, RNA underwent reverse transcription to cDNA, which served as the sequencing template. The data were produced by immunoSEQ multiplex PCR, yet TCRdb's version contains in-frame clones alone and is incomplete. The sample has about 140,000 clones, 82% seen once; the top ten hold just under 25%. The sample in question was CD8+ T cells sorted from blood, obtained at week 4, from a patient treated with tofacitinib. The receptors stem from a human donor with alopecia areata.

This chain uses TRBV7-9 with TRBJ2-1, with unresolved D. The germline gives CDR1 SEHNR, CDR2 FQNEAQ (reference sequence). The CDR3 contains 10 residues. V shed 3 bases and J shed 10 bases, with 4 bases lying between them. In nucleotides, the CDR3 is TGTGCCAGCAGCTTTACCGAGCAGTTCTTC. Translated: CASSFTEQFF.

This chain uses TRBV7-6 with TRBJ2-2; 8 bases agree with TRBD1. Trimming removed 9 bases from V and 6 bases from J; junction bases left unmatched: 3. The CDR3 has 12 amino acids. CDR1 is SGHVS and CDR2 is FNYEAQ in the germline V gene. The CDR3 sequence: CASQGAAGELFF. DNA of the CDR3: TGTGCCAGTCAGGGGGCCGCCGGGGAGCTGTTTTTT.

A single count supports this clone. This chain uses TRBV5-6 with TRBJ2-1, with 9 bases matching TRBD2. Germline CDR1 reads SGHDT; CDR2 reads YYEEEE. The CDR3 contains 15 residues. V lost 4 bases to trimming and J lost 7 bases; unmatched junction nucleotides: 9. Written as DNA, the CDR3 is TGTGCCAGCAGCGAGGTAGCGGGGGAAGGGAATGAGCAGTTCTTC. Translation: CASSEVAGEGNEQFF. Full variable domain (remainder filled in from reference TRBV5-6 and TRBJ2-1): DAGVTQSPTHLIKTRGQQVTLRCSPKSGHDTVSWYQQALGQGPQFIFQYYEEEERQRGNFPDRFSGHQFPNYSSELNVNALLLGDSALYLCASSEVAGEGNEQFFGPGTRLTVL.

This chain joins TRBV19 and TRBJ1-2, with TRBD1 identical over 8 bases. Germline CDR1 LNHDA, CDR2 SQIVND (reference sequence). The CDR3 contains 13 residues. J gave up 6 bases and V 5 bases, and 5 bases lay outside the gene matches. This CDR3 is CASSPGGADGYTF. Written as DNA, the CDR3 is TGTGCCAGTAGTCCAGGGGGCGCAGATGGCTACACCTTC.